The 28 T cell receptor beta chains below come from one sample, sequenced in a study of T cell changes during pregnancy in multiple sclerosis. Repertoires were generated with immunoSEQ multiplex PCR, while TCRdb's copy carries only in-frame clones and drops some. This table has about 48,000 clones, 88% appearing once. The sample was CD4+ T cells from peripheral blood mononuclear cells, taken in the second trimester of pregnancy. The receptors shown here come from a female donor with multiple sclerosis, enrolled in a pregnancy study.

The chain recombines TRBV14 with TRBJ2-3, with D perhaps TRBD2 (5 bases). Germline-derived CDR1 and CDR2 are SGHDN and FVKESK. The CDR3 loop spans 13 amino acids. Trimming stripped 7 bases from V and 2 bases from J, with 10 bases between. CDR3 sequence reads: CASNHGLTDTQYF. CDR3 coding DNA: TGTGCCAGCAATCACGGACTCACAGATACGCAGTATTTT.

The chain couples TRBV28 to TRBJ1-1; D is unclear. V lost 6 bases to trimming and J lost 4 bases, with 9 bases between them. The CDR3 extends over 12 amino acids. Looked up from germline, CDR1 is MDHEN and CDR2 is SYDVKM. The CDR3 bases are TGTGCCAGCAGCTTCTCGGTCACTGAAGCTTTCTTT. Translating gives CASSFSVTEAFF.

The chain links TRBV29-1 to TRBJ2-1, with 8 bases that match TRBD1. The V and J ends lost 1 base and 1 base, in that order; junction bases with no gene match: 6. This CDR3 is 16 amino acids long. Per germline, CDR1 SQVTM and CDR2 ANQGSEA. CDR3 sequence reads: CSVEVLTGESYNEQFF. CDR3 DNA: TGCAGCGTTGAAGTCTTGACAGGGGAGTCCTACAATGAGCAGTTCTTC.

The chain carries TRBV30 and TRBJ2-5; D unresolved. The ends were cut back, 5 bases at V and 2 bases at J, with 9 bases in the middle. CDR1 is GTSNPN, CDR2 SVGIG, per germline (reference sequence). The length of the CDR3 is 12 residues. The DNA for the CDR3 is TGTGCCTGGCAGACAAATCAAGAGACCCAGTACTTC. Its protein is CAWQTNQETQYF.

This clone was recorded once. The CDR3 is CASSEVGQGFTYEQYF. The CDR3 coding sequence is TGTGCCAGCAGTGAAGTCGGGCAGGGGTTTACCTACGAGCAGTACTTC. The V call is TRBV2, the J call TRBJ2-7, with D possibly matching TRBD1 (6 bases). This CDR3 region has 16 residues. The germline V and J ends were trimmed by 1 base and 2 bases, with 15 bases remaining between them. Germline V gene lookup returns CDR1 SNHLY and CDR2 FYNNEI.

To note about this clone: Other DNA sequences in the sample encode the same CDR3. The chain employs TRBV19 and TRBJ1-4; 10 bases fit TRBD1. Trimming cost V 6 bases and J 6 bases; bases outside gene matches: 4. The CDR3 consists of 14 residues. Germline CDR1 and CDR2: LNHDA and SQIVND (reference sequence). The DNA of the CDR3 is TGTGCCAGTAGAACCGGGACAGGGGATGAAAAACTGTTTTTT. Its protein product is CASRTGTGDEKLFF. Combining the CDR3 with reference TRBV19 and TRBJ1-4 gives the whole variable domain DGGITQSPKYLFRKEGQNVTLSCEQNLNHDAMYWYRQDPGQGLRLIYYSQIVNDFQKGDIAEGYSVSREKKESFPLTVTSAQKNPTAFYLCASRTGTGDEKLFFGSGTQLSVL.

The gene calls are TRBV7-2 and TRBJ1-1, with D tentatively TRBD1 (5 bases). The V end was cut by 1 base, the J end by 1 base, with 10 bases between. CDR3 length: 15 amino acids. Germline V lookup: CDR1 SGHTA, CDR2 FQGNSA. CDR3 sequence (DNA): TGTGCCAGCAGCTTAGGCGGCAGGGAGAACACTGAAGCTTTCTTT. Protein sequence: CASSLGGRENTEAFF.

The V call is TRBV28, the J call TRBJ2-7; D is perhaps TRBD2 (5 bases). V shed 7 bases and J shed 5 bases, with 12 bases lying between them. Germline CDR1 and CDR2: MDHEN and SYDVKM. The CDR3 spans 12 residues. CDR3 amino acids: CASKEGWDEQYF. CDR3 nucleotides: TGTGCCAGCAAAGAGGGATGGGACGAGCAGTACTTC.

The rearrangement joins TRBV9 to TRBJ2-5; D might be TRBD1 (5 bases). Between the trimmed V and J ends, which lost 4 bases and 2 bases, there was a span of 21 bases. This CDR3 is 17 amino acids long. CDR1 and CDR2 (germline): SGDLS, YYNGEE. The CDR3 DNA follows: TGTGCCAGCAGCCTTAGTGGTGGGGCGGCCATTCAAGAGACCCAGTACTTC. It yields the protein CASSLSGGAAIQETQYF.

This chain uses TRBV6-6 with TRBJ2-7; 11 bases match TRBD1. The CDR3 length is 13 residues. Germline CDR1 and CDR2: MNHNY and SVGAGI (reference sequence). V shed 6 bases and J 7 bases; nucleotides not matched to a gene: 5. The CDR3 DNA sequence: TGTGCCAGCAGCCGGGGACAGGGGGGTGAGCAGTACTTC. It translates to CASSRGQGGEQYF.

The chain employs TRBV5-6 and TRBJ1-1; D remains ambiguous. Germline values: CDR1 SGHDT, CDR2 YYEEEE. The germline V and J ends were trimmed by 1 base and 5 bases, with 9 bases remaining between them. CDR3 length: 13 amino acids. CDR3 coding DNA: TGTGCCAGCAGCTTGTTAAAGAGAACTGAAGCTTTCTTT. This translates into CASSLLKRTEAFF.

The count of this clone is one. This chain joins TRBV14 and TRBJ2-7; 7 bases are shared with TRBD2. V shed 2 bases and J 6 bases; nucleotides not matched to a gene: 7. CDR3 length: 14 residues. Germline values: CDR1 SGHDN, CDR2 FVKESK. The CDR3 DNA reads TGTGCCAGCAGCCAAAACTTCGGGGGGAGCGAGCAGTACTTC. Its protein is CASSQNFGGSEQYF. Together with reference TRBV14 and TRBJ2-7, the CDR3 gives the full variable domain: EAGVTQFPSHSVIEKGQTVTLRCDPISGHDNLYWYRRVMGKEIKFLLHFVKESKQDESGMPNNRFLAERTGGTYSTLKVQPAELEDSGVYFCASSQNFGGSEQYFGPGTRLTVT.

This CDR3 is CASSLSAGQGRGGYTF. CDR3 DNA: TGTGCCAGCAGCCTATCAGCAGGACAGGGAAGGGGTGGCTACACCTTC. This rearrangement joins TRBV7-9 to TRBJ1-2, with 8 nucleotides matching TRBD1. The length of the CDR3 is 16 residues. Trimming removed 5 bases from V and 7 bases from J; junction bases left unmatched: 15. Germline-derived CDR1 and CDR2 are SEHNR and FQNEAQ (reference sequence).

This clone was observed once. CDR3 in amino acids: CASSLGRGLSGNTIYF. Here the CDR3 DNA reads TGTGCCAGCAGCTTAGGGCGGGGCCTCTCTGGAAACACCATATATTTT. The V call is TRBV7-8, the J call TRBJ1-3; D might be TRBD1 (5 bases). Germline V lookup: CDR1 SGHVS, CDR2 FQNEAQ. The CDR3 is made up of 16 amino acids. V was clipped by 1 base and J by 0 bases, with 10 bases between them.

The chain uses TRBV5-6 and TRBJ2-3; TRBD2 aligns across 8 bases. The CDR3 contains 14 residues. The V gene's germline CDR1 is SGHDT and CDR2 YYEEEE. V trimming: 4 bases; J trimming: 5 bases; junction bases outside the gene matches: 6. The CDR3 is CASSRRAGGDTQYF. The CDR3 bases are TGTGCCAGCAGCAGAAGGGCGGGGGGAGATACGCAGTATTTT.

The chain combines TRBV29-1 with TRBJ2-2, with 7 nucleotides matching TRBD1. This CDR3 has 15 residues. CDR1 SQVTM and CDR2 ANQGSEA come from the germline V gene. Trimming at V came to 4 bases and at J to 2 bases, leaving 7 bases not matched to a gene. The CDR3 bases are TGCAGCGTTGCCGACAGGGCCCTTAACACCGGGGAGCTGTTTTTT. Protein product: CSVADRALNTGELFF.

V and J are TRBV30 and TRBJ1-1, with 7 bases identical to TRBD1. With V trimmed by 5 bases and J by 4 bases, 4 bases remained unmatched. The CDR3 covers 12 residues. CDR1 and CDR2 from the germline V gene are GTSNPN and SVGIG (reference sequence). CDR3 in amino acids: CAWDRQGTEAFF. CDR3 DNA sequence: TGTGCCTGGGACCGACAGGGCACTGAAGCTTTCTTT.

In its sample, this clone was seen a few times. This chain connects TRBV18 to TRBJ2-1; D is unclear. The germline CDR1 and CDR2 sequences are KGHSH and LQKENI. Trimming pared 2 bases from V and 6 bases from J, leaving 5 bases between. This CDR3 comprises 12 residues. CDR3 coding DNA: TGTGCCAGCTCACCATCTCCCAATGAGCAGTTCTTC. Amino acids: CASSPSPNEQFF.

This clone was found once. The chain uses TRBV7-2 and TRBJ2-2, with 8 bases lining up with TRBD1. The CDR3 is 14 amino acids. The junction had 2 bases not matched to a gene; V was cut back by 3 bases and J by 5 bases. In germline, CDR1 is SGHTA, CDR2 FQGNSA. The CDR3, as DNA: TGTGCCAGCAGCTTCACAGGGGGTACCGGGGAGCTGTTTTTT. Translation: CASSFTGGTGELFF.

This clone came up a few times. V and J are TRBV16 and TRBJ1-1; 9 bases agree with TRBD1. Germline CDR1 KGHSY, CDR2 FQNENV. V trimming: 6 bases; J trimming: 1 base; junction bases outside the gene matches: 3. This CDR3 has 14 amino acids. The CDR3 bases are TGTGCCAGCAGACGGGACAGGGCGAACACTGAAGCTTTCTTT. It is translated as CASRRDRANTEAFF.

The chain joins TRBV7-9 to TRBJ2-3, with TRBD2 matching 8 bases. Unmatched junction bases numbered 6, after V lost 1 base and J lost 0 bases. The CDR3 is made up of 17 amino acids. Germline V CDR1 and CDR2: SEHNR, FQNEAQ (reference sequence). The CDR3 region is CASSLGGPSGSTDTQYF. CDR3 DNA sequence: TGTGCCAGCAGCTTAGGGGGCCCTAGCGGGAGCACAGATACGCAGTATTTT. The full variable domain, completed using reference TRBV7-9 and TRBJ2-3, is DTGVSQNPRHKITKRGQNVTFRCDPISEHNRLYWYRQTLGQGPEFLTYFQNEAQLEKSRLLSDRFSAERPKGSFSTLEIQRTEQGDSAMYLCASSLGGPSGSTDTQYFGPGTRLTVL.

V usage is TRBV5-4 and J usage is TRBJ2-7; 13 bases are shared with TRBD2. CDR1 SGHNT and CDR2 YYREEE come from the germline V gene (reference sequence). V was clipped by 4 bases and J by 3 bases; unmatched bases: 7. The CDR3 spans 16 residues. The CDR3 spells CASSDGTSGDHYEQYF. CDR3 bases: TGTGCCAGCAGCGATGGGACTAGCGGGGACCACTACGAGCAGTACTTC.

This chain links TRBV6-1 with TRBJ1-1; TRBD1 matches 9 bases. Germline-derived CDR1 and CDR2 are MNHNS and SASEGT. The CDR3 runs to 15 residues. Germline trimming cut 3 bases from V and 1 base from J; bases unmatched to any gene: 3. The CDR3 sequence: CASSEVDRGNTEAFF. DNA of the CDR3: TGTGCCAGCAGTGAGGTGGACAGGGGGAACACTGAAGCTTTCTTT.

This clone was observed a handful of times. The chain has TRBV9 and TRBJ1-2; D call uncertain. From germline, CDR1 is SGDLS and CDR2 YYNGEE. The CDR3 length is 12 residues. Trimming removed 3 bases at V and 7 bases at J, with 10 bases between. The CDR3 reads CASSAQDSGYTF. The CDR3 DNA reads TGTGCCAGCAGCGCCCAGGATTCTGGCTACACCTTC.

This clone was found once. This chain uses TRBV7-9 with TRBJ2-7; TRBD1 agrees at 9 bases. Germline V gene lookup returns CDR1 SEHNR and CDR2 FQNEAQ (reference sequence). The CDR3 has 14 amino acids. V was clipped by 3 bases and J by 6 bases; unmatched bases: 6. The CDR3 region has the DNA TGTGCCAGCAGCTTCACGGGACAGGGTACCGAGCAGTACTTC. This sequence encodes CASSFTGQGTEQYF. Complete variable domain (other parts from reference TRBV7-9 and TRBJ2-7): DTGVSQNPRHKITKRGQNVTFRCDPISEHNRLYWYRQTLGQGPEFLTYFQNEAQLEKSRLLSDRFSAERPKGSFSTLEIQRTEQGDSAMYLCASSFTGQGTEQYFGPGTRLTVT.

This chain connects TRBV19 to TRBJ2-5; 10 nucleotides match TRBD1. Germline V CDR1 and CDR2: LNHDA, SQIVND (reference sequence). Trimming removed 6 bases from V and 5 bases from J; junction bases left unmatched: 6. The CDR3 runs to 14 residues. The CDR3 loop reads CASSRGTGVETQYF. For the CDR3, the DNA is TGTGCCAGTAGCCGCGGGACAGGGGTTGAGACCCAGTACTTC.

The gene calls are TRBV30 and TRBJ1-3; no definite D call. Trimming cost V 1 base and J 4 bases, with 8 bases left between them. Germline V gives CDR1 GTSNPN, CDR2 SVGIG (reference sequence). The CDR3 runs 13 residues. The chain's CDR3 is CAWSGGPGNTIYF. CDR3 in DNA: TGTGCCTGGAGTGGAGGGCCCGGAAACACCATATATTTT. Combining the CDR3 with reference TRBV30 and TRBJ1-3 gives the whole variable domain SQTIHQWPATLVQPVGSPLSLECTVEGTSNPNLYWYRQAAGRGLQLLFYSVGIGQISSEVPQNLSASRPQDRQFILSSKKLLLSDSGFYLCAWSGGPGNTIYFGEGSWLTVV.

This CDR3 is CASSAPGLQYNEQFF. In DNA form, the CDR3 reads TGTGCCAGCAGTGCCCCGGGACTACAGTACAATGAGCAGTTCTTC. This rearrangement joins TRBV25-1 to TRBJ2-1, with 7 bases fitting TRBD2. CDR1 and CDR2 (germline): MGHDK, SYGVNS. The junction had 7 bases not matched to a gene; V was cut back by 4 bases and J by 4 bases. There are 15 residues in the CDR3.